This entry lists 4 T cell receptor beta chains sequenced from one sample in a study of T cells in Graves' hyperthyroidism and ophthalmopathy. The source material, RNA transcripts, was used to amplify TCR beta CDR3 regions. During a first-round RT-PCR of the TCR CDR3, the HTBI primer set was used. TCRdb passed the multiplex PCR reads through MiXCR, listing each CDR3 protein once. The repertoire holds 400,000 or so distinct CDR3 sequences, with roughly an eighth as singletons. The specimen sequenced was blood. These receptors were obtained from a man aged 50 or older with Graves' ophthalmopathy.

The chain joins TRBV5-4 to TRBJ2-1; 14 bases match TRBD2. CDR1 and CDR2 (germline): SGHNT, YYREEE (reference sequence). Trimming took 4 bases from V and 8 from J; bases not matched to a gene: 11. The CDR3 loop spans 17 amino acids. This chain's CDR3 is CASSKGLAGARRDEQFF. CDR3 coding DNA: TGTGCCAGCAGCAAGGGACTAGCGGGAGCGCGTAGGGATGAGCAGTTCTTC.

Remarks on this clonotype: This may be a read error, as it is one base from a much larger clone. Without the conserved terminal phenylalanine or tryptophan, this CDR3 likely stems from a read error. The chain recombines TRBV15 with TRBJ1-1; the D is unclear. CDR1 is LNHNV and CDR2 is YYDKDF in the germline V gene (reference sequence). The CDR3 has 14 residues. Between the trimmed V and J ends, which lost 0 bases and 0 bases, there was a span of 5 bases. CDR3 amino acids: CATSRDGLNTEAFL. The CDR3 nucleotides read TGTGCCACCAGCAGAGATGGGCTGAACACTGAAGCTTTCCTT.

The CDR3 nucleotides read TGTGCCAGCAGAAGGGCGGGCTCCTACGAGCAGTACTTC. It encodes CASRRAGSYEQYF. This chain uses TRBV27 with TRBJ2-7; weak D call: TRBD2 (5 bases). V was trimmed by 6 bases and J by 0 bases, leaving 9 bases between them. Germline V gives CDR1 MNHEY, CDR2 SMNVEV (reference sequence). The CDR3 is made up of 13 amino acids.

This clonotype was recorded at least ten times. CDR3 amino acids: CSARPDGYEQYF. The CDR3 DNA sequence: TGCAGTGCTCGGCCGGACGGCTACGAGCAGTACTTC. This rearrangement joins TRBV20-1 to TRBJ2-7; D gene unclear. Trimming removed 5 bases at V and 3 bases at J, with 11 bases between. Germline V gene data show CDR1 as DFQATT and CDR2 as SNEGSKA (reference sequence). There are 12 residues in the CDR3.